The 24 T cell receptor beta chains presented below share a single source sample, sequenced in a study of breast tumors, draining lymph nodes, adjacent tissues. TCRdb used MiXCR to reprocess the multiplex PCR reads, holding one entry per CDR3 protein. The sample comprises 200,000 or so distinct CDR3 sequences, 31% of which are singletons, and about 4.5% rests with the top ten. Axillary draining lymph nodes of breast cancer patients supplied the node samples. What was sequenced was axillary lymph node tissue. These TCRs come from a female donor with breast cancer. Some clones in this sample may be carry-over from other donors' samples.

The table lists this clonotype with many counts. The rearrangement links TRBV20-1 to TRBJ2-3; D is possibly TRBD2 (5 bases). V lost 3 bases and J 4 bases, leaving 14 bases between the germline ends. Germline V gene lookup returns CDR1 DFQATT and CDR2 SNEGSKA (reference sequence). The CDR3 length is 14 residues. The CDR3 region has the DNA TGCAGTGCTAGTGCGGGCGGTACGTCAGATACGCAGTATTTT. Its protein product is CSASAGGTSDTQYF.

CDR3 region: CASRPGAGGRRDGYTF. In DNA, the CDR3 is TGTGCCAGCAGACCCGGGGCAGGGGGGAGGCGAGATGGCTACACCTTC. The chain is built from TRBV25-1 and TRBJ1-2, with TRBD1 matching 7 bases. Looked up from germline, CDR1 is MGHDK and CDR2 is SYGVNS. Trimming at V came to 6 bases and at J to 6 bases, leaving 16 bases not matched to a gene. This CDR3 has 16 amino acids.

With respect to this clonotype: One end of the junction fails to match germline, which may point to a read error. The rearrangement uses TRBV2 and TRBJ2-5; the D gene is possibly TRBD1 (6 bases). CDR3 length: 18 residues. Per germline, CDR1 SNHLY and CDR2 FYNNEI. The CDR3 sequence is CAGRTGMNTGDNQETQYF. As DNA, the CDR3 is TGTGCCGGGAGAACAGGGATGAACACCGGGGACAACCAAGAGACTCAGTACTTC.

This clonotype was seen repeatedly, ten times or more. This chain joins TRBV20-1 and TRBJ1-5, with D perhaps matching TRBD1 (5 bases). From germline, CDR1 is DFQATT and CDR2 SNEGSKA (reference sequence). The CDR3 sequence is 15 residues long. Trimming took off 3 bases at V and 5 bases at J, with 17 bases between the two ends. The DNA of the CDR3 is TGCAGTGCTAGGATGGGTGGGGAGGGGCATCAGCCCCAGCATTTT. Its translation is CSARMGGEGHQPQHF.

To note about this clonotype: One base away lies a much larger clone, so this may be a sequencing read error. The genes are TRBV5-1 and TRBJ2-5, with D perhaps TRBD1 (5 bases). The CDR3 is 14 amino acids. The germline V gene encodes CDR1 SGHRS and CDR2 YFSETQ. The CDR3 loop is CASSLARQQEAQYF. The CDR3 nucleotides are TGCGCCAGCAGCTTGGCTAGACAGCAAGAGGCCCAGTACTTC.

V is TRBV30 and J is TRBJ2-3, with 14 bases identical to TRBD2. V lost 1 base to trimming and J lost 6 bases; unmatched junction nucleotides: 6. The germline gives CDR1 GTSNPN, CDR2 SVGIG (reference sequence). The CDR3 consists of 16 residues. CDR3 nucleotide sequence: TGTGCCTGGAGTGATCGACTAGCGGGGGGGTGGGATACGCAGTATTTT. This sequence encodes CAWSDRLAGGWDTQYF. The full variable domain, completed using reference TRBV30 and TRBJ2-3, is SQTIHQWPATLVQPVGSPLSLECTVEGTSNPNLYWYRQAAGRGLQLLFYSVGIGQISSEVPQNLSASRPQDRQFILSSKKLLLSDSGFYLCAWSDRLAGGWDTQYFGPGTRLTVL.

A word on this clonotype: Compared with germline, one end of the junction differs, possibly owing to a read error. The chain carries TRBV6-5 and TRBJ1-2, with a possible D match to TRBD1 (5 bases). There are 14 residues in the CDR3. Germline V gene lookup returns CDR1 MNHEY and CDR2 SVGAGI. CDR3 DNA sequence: TGTGCCAGCAGTCACTCGTGGGACCGCTATGGCTACACCTTC. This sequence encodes CASSHSWDRYGYTF.

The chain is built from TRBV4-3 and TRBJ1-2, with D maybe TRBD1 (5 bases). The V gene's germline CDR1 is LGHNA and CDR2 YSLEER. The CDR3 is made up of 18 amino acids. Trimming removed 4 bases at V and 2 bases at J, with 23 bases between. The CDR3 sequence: CASSLARNTGGRNYGYTF. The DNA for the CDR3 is TGCGCCAGCAGCCTTGCTAGGAACACCGGGGGGAGGAACTATGGCTACACCTTC.

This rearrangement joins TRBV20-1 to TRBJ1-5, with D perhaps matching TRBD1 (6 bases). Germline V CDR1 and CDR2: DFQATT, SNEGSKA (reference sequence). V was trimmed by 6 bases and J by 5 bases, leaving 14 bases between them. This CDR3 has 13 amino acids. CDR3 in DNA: TGCAGTGCCCCCCGGGACACCGATCAGCCCCAGCATTTT. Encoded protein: CSAPRDTDQPQHF.

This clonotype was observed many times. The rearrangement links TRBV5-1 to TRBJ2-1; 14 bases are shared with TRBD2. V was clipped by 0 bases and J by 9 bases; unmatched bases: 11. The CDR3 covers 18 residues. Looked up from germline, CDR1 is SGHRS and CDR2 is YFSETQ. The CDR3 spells CASSLGLAGGPDGREQFF. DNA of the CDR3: TGCGCCAGCAGCTTGGGACTAGCGGGAGGGCCGGATGGGCGTGAGCAGTTCTTC.

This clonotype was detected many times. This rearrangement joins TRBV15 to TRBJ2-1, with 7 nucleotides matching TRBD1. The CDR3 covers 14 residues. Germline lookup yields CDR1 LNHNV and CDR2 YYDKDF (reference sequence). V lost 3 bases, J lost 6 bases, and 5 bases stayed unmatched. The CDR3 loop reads CATSSRQGSNEQFF. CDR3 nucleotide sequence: TGTGCCACCAGCAGTAGACAGGGCAGCAATGAGCAGTTCTTC. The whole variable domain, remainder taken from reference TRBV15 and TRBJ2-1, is DAMVIQNPRYQVTQFGKPVTLSCSQTLNHNVMYWYQQKSSQAPKLLFHYYDKDFNNEADTPDNFQSRRPNTSFCFLDIRSPGLGDTAMYLCATSSRQGSNEQFFGPGTRLTVL.

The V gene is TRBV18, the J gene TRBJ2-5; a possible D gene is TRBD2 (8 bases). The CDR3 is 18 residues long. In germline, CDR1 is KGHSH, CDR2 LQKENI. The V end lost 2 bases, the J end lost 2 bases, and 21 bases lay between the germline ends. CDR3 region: CASSPRGQSGGKQETQYF. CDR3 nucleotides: TGTGCCAGCTCACCAAGGGGGCAGAGCGGGGGAAAACAAGAGACCCAGTACTTC.

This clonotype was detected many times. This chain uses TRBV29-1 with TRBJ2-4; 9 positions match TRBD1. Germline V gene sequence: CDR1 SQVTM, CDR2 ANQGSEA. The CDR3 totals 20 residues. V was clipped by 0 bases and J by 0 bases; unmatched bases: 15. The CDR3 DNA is TGCAGCGTTGAAGATCTGGGGGGACAGGGAACTAATCTAGCCAAAAACATTCAGTACTTC. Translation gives CSVEDLGGQGTNLAKNIQYF.

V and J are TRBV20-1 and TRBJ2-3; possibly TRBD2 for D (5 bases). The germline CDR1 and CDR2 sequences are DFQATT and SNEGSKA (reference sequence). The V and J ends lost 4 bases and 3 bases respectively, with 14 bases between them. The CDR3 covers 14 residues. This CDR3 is CSATRGRRTDTQYF. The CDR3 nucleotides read TGCAGTGCTACTAGAGGGCGGAGAACAGATACGCAGTATTTT.

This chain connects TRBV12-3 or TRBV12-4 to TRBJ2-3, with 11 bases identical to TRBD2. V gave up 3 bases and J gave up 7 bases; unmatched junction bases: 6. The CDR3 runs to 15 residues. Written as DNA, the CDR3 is TGTGCCAGCAGTTTTTTTCTAGCGGGAGGTAATACGCAGTATTTT. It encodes CASSFFLAGGNTQYF.

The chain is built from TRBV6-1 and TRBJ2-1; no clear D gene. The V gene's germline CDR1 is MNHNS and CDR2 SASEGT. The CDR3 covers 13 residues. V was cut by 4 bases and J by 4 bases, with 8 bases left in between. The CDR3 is CASSGHVYNEQFF. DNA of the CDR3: TGTGCCAGCAGTGGGCATGTTTACAATGAGCAGTTCTTC.

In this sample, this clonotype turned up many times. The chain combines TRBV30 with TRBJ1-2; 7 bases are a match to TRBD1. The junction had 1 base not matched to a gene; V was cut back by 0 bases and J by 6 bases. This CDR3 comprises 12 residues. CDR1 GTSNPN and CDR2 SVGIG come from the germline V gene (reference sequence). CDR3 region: CAWSVQGDGYTF. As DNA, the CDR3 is TGTGCCTGGAGTGTCCAGGGGGATGGCTACACCTTC.

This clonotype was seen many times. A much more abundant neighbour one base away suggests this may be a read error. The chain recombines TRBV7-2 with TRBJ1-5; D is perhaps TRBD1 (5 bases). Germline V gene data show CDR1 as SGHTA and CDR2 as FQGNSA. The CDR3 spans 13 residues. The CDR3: CASSVTVNRPQHF. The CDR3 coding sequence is TGTGCCAGCAGCGTGACAGTTAATCGGCCCCAGCATTTT. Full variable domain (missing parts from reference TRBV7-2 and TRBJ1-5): GAGVSQSPSNKVTEKGKDVELRCDPISGHTALYWYRQSLGQGLEFLIYFQGNSAPDKSGLPSDRFSAERTGGSVSTLTIQRTQQEDSAVYLCASSVTVNRPQHFGDGTRLSIL.

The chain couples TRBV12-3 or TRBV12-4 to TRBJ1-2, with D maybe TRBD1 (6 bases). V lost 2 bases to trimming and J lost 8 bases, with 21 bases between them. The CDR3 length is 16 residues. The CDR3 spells CASSLFSGGGAEGYTF. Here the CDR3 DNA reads TGTGCCAGCAGTTTATTCAGCGGGGGGGGCGCGGAAGGCTACACCTTC.

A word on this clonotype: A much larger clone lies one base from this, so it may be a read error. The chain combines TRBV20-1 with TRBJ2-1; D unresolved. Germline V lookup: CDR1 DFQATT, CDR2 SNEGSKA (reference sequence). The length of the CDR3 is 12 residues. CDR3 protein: CSAREWKVEQSF. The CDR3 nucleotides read TGCAGTGCTAGAGAGTGGAAGGTTGAGCAGTCCTTC.

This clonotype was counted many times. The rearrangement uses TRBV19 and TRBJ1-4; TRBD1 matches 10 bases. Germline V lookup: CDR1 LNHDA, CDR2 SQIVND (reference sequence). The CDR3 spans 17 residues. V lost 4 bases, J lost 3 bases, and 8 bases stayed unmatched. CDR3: CASSSLDRGVSNEKLFF. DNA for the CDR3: TGTGCCAGTAGTAGTCTGGACAGGGGGGTGTCTAATGAAAAACTGTTTTTT.

The CDR3 DNA follows: TGTGCCAGCAGGAATACAGGGGGCGTCTATGGCTACACCTTC. Its translation: CASRNTGGVYGYTF. J is TRBJ1-2 and V is TRBV12-3 or TRBV12-4; 9 nucleotides align to TRBD1. The CDR3 consists of 14 residues. The trim removed 6 bases at V and 4 bases at J, leaving 6 bases unmatched.

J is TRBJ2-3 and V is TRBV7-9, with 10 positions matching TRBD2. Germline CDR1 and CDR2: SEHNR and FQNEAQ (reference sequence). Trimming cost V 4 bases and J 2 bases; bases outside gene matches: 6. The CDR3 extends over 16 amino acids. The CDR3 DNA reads TGTGCCAGCAGCTCTAGCGGGAGCGGGGACACAGATACGCAGTATTTT. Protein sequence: CASSSSGSGDTDTQYF.

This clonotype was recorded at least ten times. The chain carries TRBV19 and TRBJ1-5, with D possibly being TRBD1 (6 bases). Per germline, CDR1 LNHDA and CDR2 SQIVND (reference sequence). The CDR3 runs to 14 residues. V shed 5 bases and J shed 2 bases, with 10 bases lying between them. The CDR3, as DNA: TGTGCCAGTAGTCTGGACAGTGGCAATCAGCCCCAGCATTTT. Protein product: CASSLDSGNQPQHF.